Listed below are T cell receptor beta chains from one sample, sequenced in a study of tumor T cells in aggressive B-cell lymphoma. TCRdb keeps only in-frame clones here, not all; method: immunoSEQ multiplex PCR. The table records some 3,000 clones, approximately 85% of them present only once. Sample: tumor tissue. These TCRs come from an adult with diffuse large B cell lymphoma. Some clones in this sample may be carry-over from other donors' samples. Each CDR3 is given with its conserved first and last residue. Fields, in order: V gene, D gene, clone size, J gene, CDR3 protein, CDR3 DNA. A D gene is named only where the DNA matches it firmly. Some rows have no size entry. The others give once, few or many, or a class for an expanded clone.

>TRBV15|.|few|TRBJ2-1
CATQQSLSNEQFF
TGTGCCACCCAACAGTCCCTCTCCAATGAGCAGTTCTTC
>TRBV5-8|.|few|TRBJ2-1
CASSWTRSEQFF
TGTGCCAGCAGCTGGACTCGGAGTGAGCAGTTCTTC
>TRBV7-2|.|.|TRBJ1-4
CASSLAAGATNEKLFF
TGTGCCAGCAGCTTAGCGGCAGGGGCAACTAATGAAAAACTGTTTTTT
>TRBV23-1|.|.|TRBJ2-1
CASSQPSGQFF
TGCGCCAGCAGTCAACCCTCCGGGCAGTTCTTC
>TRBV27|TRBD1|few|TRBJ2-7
CASSPNVGTGVYEQYF
TGTGCCAGCAGTCCGAATGTAGGGACAGGTGTCTACGAGCAGTACTTC
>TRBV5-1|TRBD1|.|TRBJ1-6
CASSLQGANSPLHF
TGCGCCAGCAGCTTACAGGGGGCAAATTCACCCCTCCACTTT
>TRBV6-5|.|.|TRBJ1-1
CASSYSYTRNTEAFF
TGTGCCAGCAGTTACTCGTATACGAGGAACACTGAAGCTTTCTTT
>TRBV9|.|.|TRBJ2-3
CASSLSRDRGDTQYF
TGTGCCAGCTCCCTGTCGCGGGACCGAGGAGATACGCAGTATTTT
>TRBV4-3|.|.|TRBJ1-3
CASSLSRGNTIYF
TGCGCCAGCAGCCTTTCGAGAGGAAACACCATATATTTT
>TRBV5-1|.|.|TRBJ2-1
CASSLELSYNEQFF
TGCGCCAGCAGCTTGGAACTATCCTACAATGAGCAGTTCTTC
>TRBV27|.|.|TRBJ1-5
CASSLSEVSQPQHF
TGTGCCAGCAGTTTATCCGAGGTTTCGCAGCCCCAGCATTTT
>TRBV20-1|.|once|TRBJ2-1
CSAPTLDEQFF
TGCAGTGCCCCGACTCTCGATGAGCAGTTCTTC
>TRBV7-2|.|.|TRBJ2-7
CASSLVHHPDSEQYF
TGTGCCAGCAGCTTAGTCCACCATCCTGACAGCGAGCAGTACTTC
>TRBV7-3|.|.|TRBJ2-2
CASSFGREKMATGELFF
TGTGCCAGCAGCTTCGGCAGGGAAAAAATGGCCACCGGGGAGCTGTTTTTT
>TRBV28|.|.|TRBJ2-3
CASKGANTDTQYF
TGTGCCAGCAAAGGGGCTAACACAGATACGCAGTATTTT
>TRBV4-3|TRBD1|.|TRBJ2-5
CASSQQRAGQGSFQETQYF
TGCGCCAGCAGTCAACAACGAGCGGGACAGGGAAGTTTCCAAGAGACCCAGTACTTC
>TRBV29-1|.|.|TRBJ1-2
CSVGGQDYGYTF
TGCAGCGTTGGGGGACAAGACTATGGCTACACCTTC
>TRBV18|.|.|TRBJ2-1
CASSPLSRASSYNEQFF
TGTGCCAGCTCACCTCTCTCCAGGGCGAGCTCCTACAATGAGCAGTTCTTC
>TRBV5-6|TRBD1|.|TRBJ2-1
CASSTGLENRGNEQFF
TGTGCCAGCAGTACTGGACTGGAAAACAGGGGCAATGAGCAGTTCTTC
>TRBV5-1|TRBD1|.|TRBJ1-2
CASSRTGDYGYTF
TGCGCCAGCAGCAGGACAGGGGACTATGGCTACACCTTC
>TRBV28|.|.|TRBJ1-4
CASSFSRGWGEKLFF
TGTGCCAGCAGTTTTTCTAGGGGATGGGGTGAAAAACTGTTTTTT
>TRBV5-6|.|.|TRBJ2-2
CASSWSSGELFF
TGTGCCAGCAGCTGGTCGAGCGGGGAGCTGTTTTTT
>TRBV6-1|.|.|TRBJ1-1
CASRDAGPTEAFF
TGTGCCAGCAGGGACGCGGGTCCCACTGAAGCTTTCTTT
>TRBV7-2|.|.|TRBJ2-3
CASSLVAGRNTQYF
TGTGCCAGCAGCTTAGTGGCGGGAAGAAATACGCAGTATTTT
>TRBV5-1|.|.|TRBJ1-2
CASSPDNSYGYTF
TGCGCCAGCAGTCCTGACAATAGCTATGGCTACACCTTC
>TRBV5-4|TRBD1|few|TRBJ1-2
CASSSNPGTAYGYTF
TGTGCCAGCAGCAGTAACCCCGGGACAGCTTATGGCTACACCTTC
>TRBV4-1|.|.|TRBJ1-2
CASSQDSFLDSNYGYTF
TGCGCCAGCAGCCAAGATTCGTTTTTGGACAGCAACTATGGCTACACCTTC
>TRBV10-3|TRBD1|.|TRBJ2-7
CATQYAQGAAYEQYF
TGTGCCACCCAATATGCGCAGGGGGCCGCCTACGAGCAGTACTTC
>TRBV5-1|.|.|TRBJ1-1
CASSSQGLNTEAFF
TGCGCCAGCAGCTCACAGGGTCTGAACACTGAAGCTTTCTTT
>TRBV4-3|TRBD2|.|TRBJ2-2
CASSQAAGEGTTGELFF
TGCGCCAGCAGCCAGGCCGCCGGGGAGGGAACAACCGGGGAGCTGTTTTTT
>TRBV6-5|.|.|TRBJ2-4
CASTGSSLVKNIQYF
TGTGCCAGCACTGGGAGTTCCCTAGTCAAAAACATTCAGTACTTC
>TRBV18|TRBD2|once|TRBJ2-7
CASSRREGSRDEQYF
TGTGCCAGCTCCCGACGGGAGGGCTCGAGGGACGAGCAGTACTTC
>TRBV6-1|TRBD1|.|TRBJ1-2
CASRETGNYGYTF
TGTGCCAGCAGGGAGACAGGGAACTATGGCTACACCTTC
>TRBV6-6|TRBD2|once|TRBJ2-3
CTSASRGGLTDTQYF
TGTACCAGCGCCTCGCGGGGGGGCCTCACAGATACGCAGTATTTT
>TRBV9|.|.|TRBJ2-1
CASSVWAASGNNEQFF
TGTGCCAGCAGCGTCTGGGCGGCCTCGGGAAACAATGAGCAGTTCTTC
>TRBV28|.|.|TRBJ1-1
CASIHPVRRGTEAFF
TGTGCCAGCATCCACCCCGTCAGGAGGGGAACTGAAGCTTTCTTT
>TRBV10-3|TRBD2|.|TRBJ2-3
CAIRLAGGEDTQYF
TGTGCCATCAGGCTAGCGGGTGGCGAAGATACGCAGTATTTT
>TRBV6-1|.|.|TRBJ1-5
CASSDAVYSNQPQHF
TGTGCCAGCAGTGATGCGGTATATAGCAATCAGCCCCAGCATTTT
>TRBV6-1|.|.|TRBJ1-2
CASGYYGVVYTF
TGTGCCAGTGGGTACTATGGAGTTGTCTACACCTTC
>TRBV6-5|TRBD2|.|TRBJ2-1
CASRLGLGAYNEQFF
TGTGCCAGCAGGCTAGGACTAGGGGCATACAATGAGCAGTTCTTC
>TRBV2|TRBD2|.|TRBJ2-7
CASKTSGYEQYF
TGTGCCAGCAAAACTAGCGGCTACGAGCAGTACTTC
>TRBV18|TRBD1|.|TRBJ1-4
CASSPPGQEGEKLFF
TGTGCCAGCTCACCACCGGGACAGGAGGGTGAAAAACTGTTTTTT
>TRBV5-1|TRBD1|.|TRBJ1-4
CASSPRGTGSMLDEKLFF
TGCGCCAGCAGCCCACGGGGGACAGGGTCAATGTTGGATGAAAAACTGTTTTTT
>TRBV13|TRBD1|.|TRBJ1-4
CASSLSQGATNEKLFF
TGTGCCAGCAGCCTCTCACAGGGGGCAACTAATGAAAAACTGTTTTTT
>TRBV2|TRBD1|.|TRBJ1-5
CASSLQGAGNNQPQHF
TGTGCCAGCAGTTTGCAGGGGGCTGGTAACAATCAGCCCCAGCATTTT
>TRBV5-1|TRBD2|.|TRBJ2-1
CASSSQGASGRVNGDNEQFF
TGCGCCAGCAGTTCCCAGGGAGCTAGCGGGAGAGTGAATGGAGACAATGAGCAGTTCTTC
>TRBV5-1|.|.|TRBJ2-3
CASRKQGYHTDTQYF
TGCGCCAGCAGAAAACAGGGCTACCACACAGATACGCAGTATTTT
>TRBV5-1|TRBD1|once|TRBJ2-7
CASKQGASYEQYF
TGCGCCAGCAAACAGGGGGCCTCCTACGAGCAGTACTTC
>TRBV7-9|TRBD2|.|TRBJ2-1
CASSPLAGGPIVEQFF
TGTGCCAGCAGCCCACTAGCGGGAGGGCCTATCGTTGAGCAGTTCTTC
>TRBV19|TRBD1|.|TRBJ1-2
CASSNRDRDGYTF
TGTGCCAGTAGCAACCGGGACAGGGATGGCTACACCTTC
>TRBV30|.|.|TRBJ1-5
CAWSPLGGTEHF
TGTGCCTGGAGTCCGTTGGGGGGGACCGAGCATTTT
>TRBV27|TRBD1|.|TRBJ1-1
CASSLNRDSRGAFF
TGTGCCAGCAGTCTCAACCGGGACAGCCGCGGAGCTTTCTTT
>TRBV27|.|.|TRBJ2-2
CASSSSTSGNTGELFF
.
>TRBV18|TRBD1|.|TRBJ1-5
CASSLNQLDRGLMNQPQHF
TGTGCCAGCTCACTAAATCAGCTGGACAGGGGGCTAATGAATCAGCCCCAGCATTTT
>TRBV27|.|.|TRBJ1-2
CASSPGGGRANYGYTF
TGTGCCAGCAGTCCTGGGGGCGGCAGAGCCAACTATGGCTACACCTTC